These T cell receptor beta chains were read from a single sample in a study of OX40 agonist ivuxolimab in advanced cancers. TCRdb's copy holds only in-frame clones and misses some; the assay was immunoSEQ multiplex PCR. This table has about 24,000 clones, approximately 90% appearing once. Source: CD4+ or CD8+ T cells sorted from blood, taken in a trial of the OX40 agonist ivuxolimab. The receptors here all came from an adult with an advanced solid tumor such as melanoma, head and neck, liver or kidney cancer. Each CDR3 is given with its conserved first and last residue. The order of the fields is clone size, V gene, D gene, J gene, CDR3 protein, CDR3 DNA. D genes are given only for firm matches. For some rows the clone size is stated as once, few or many, or as a class when expanded; others skip it.

size: -
V: TRBV29-1
D: -
J: TRBJ1-1
CDR3: CSSVAGAAGEAFF
DNA: TGCAGCAGCGTCGCAGGGGCGGCAGGTGAAGCTTTCTTT

size: -
V: TRBV5-1
D: -
J: TRBJ2-7
CDR3: CASSSQNYEQYF
DNA: TGCGCCAGCAGCTCCCAAAACTACGAGCAGTACTTC

size: -
V: TRBV28
D: -
J: TRBJ1-1
CDR3: CASTNGRGAFF
DNA: TGTGCCAGCACCAACGGGAGGGGAGCTTTCTTT

size: -
V: TRBV9
D: TRBD2
J: TRBJ2-7
CDR3: CASSVAPTSEDEQYF
DNA: TGTGCCAGCAGCGTAGCCCCGACTAGCGAGGACGAGCAGTACTTC

size: -
V: TRBV6-6
D: -
J: TRBJ2-6
CDR3: CASSRARAGANVLTF
DNA: TGTGCCAGCAGTCGGGCGCGGGCTGGGGCCAACGTCCTGACTTTC

size: -
V: TRBV11-2
D: TRBD1
J: TRBJ2-1
CDR3: CASSLGHRGSYNEQFF
DNA: TGTGCCAGCAGCTTAGGTCACAGGGGATCCTACAATGAGCAGTTCTTC

size: -
V: TRBV6-1
D: TRBD2
J: TRBJ2-7
CDR3: CASSDNSGDEQYF
DNA: TGTGCCAGCAGTGATAATAGCGGGGACGAGCAGTACTTC

size: -
V: TRBV7-9
D: TRBD2
J: TRBJ2-2
CDR3: CASSREAGRELFF
DNA: TGTGCCAGCAGTCGGGAGGCAGGGAGGGAGCTGTTTTTT

size: -
V: TRBV7-2
D: -
J: TRBJ2-1
CDR3: CASSFALEVHEQFF
DNA: TGTGCCAGCAGCTTCGCGCTAGAGGTGCATGAGCAGTTCTTC

size: -
V: TRBV7-2
D: -
J: TRBJ2-5
CDR3: CASSDRDLLETQYF
DNA: TGTGCCAGCAGCGACCGGGACTTACTAGAGACCCAGTACTTC

size: -
V: TRBV27
D: TRBD1
J: TRBJ1-1
CDR3: CASSPLDRDGTEAFF
DNA: TGTGCCAGCAGTCCGTTAGACAGGGATGGCACTGAAGCTTTCTTT

size: -
V: TRBV7-2
D: -
J: TRBJ2-2
CDR3: CASSPGQGGVGELFF
DNA: TGTGCCAGCAGCCCAGGGCAGGGTGGAGTCGGGGAGCTGTTTTTT

size: -
V: TRBV19
D: -
J: TRBJ2-3
CDR3: CASSISQGRTDTQYF
DNA: TGTGCCAGTAGTATCTCGCAGGGTAGGACAGATACGCAGTATTTT

size: -
V: TRBV5-1
D: -
J: TRBJ1-6
CDR3: CASSFEGLDSPLHF
DNA: TGCGCCAGCAGCTTTGAGGGGTTGGATTCACCCCTCCACTTT

size: -
V: TRBV6-6
D: -
J: TRBJ2-1
CDR3: CASRLQGGEQFF
DNA: TGTGCCAGCAGATTACAGGGCGGAGAGCAGTTCTTC

size: -
V: TRBV2
D: -
J: TRBJ2-1
CDR3: CASSEQLYNEQFF
DNA: TGTGCCAGCAGTGAACAGCTCTACAATGAGCAGTTCTTC

size: -
V: TRBV4-3
D: -
J: TRBJ2-2
CDR3: CASSQDPVVETNTGELFF
DNA: TGCGCCAGCAGCCAAGATCCGGTCGTTGAAACGAACACCGGGGAGCTGTTTTTT

size: few
V: TRBV19
D: TRBD1
J: TRBJ1-1
CDR3: CASRRDSVNTEAFF
DNA: TGTGCCAGTCGGAGGGACAGCGTGAACACTGAAGCTTTCTTT

size: -
V: TRBV9
D: -
J: TRBJ2-7
CDR3: CASSVLNSRGARRDYEQYF
DNA: TGTGCCAGCAGCGTATTAAATTCTCGGGGGGCGCGGAGGGACTACGAGCAGTACTTC

size: -
V: TRBV7-2
D: -
J: TRBJ2-1
CDR3: CASSLWTDPGQFF
DNA: TGTGCCAGCAGCTTATGGACAGATCCCGGGCAGTTCTTC

size: -
V: TRBV27
D: TRBD1
J: TRBJ2-7
CDR3: CASSSPGQGADEQYF
DNA: TGTGCCAGCAGTTCACCGGGACAGGGGGCTGACGAGCAGTACTTC

size: -
V: TRBV5-6
D: -
J: TRBJ1-1
CDR3: CASSPQPDTEAFF
DNA: TGTGCCAGCAGTCCGCAGCCGGACACTGAAGCTTTCTTT

size: -
V: TRBV6-4
D: TRBD1
J: TRBJ1-1
CDR3: CASSDTDRATEAFF
DNA: TGTGCCAGCAGTGACACGGACAGGGCCACTGAAGCTTTCTTT

size: -
V: TRBV5-4
D: -
J: TRBJ2-1
CDR3: CASSLERGTYDEQFF
DNA: TGTGCCAGCAGCCTGGAGCGCGGAACTTACGATGAGCAGTTCTTC

size: few
V: TRBV7-3
D: -
J: TRBJ2-7
CDR3: CASSLNGGHEQYF
DNA: TGTGCCAGCAGCTTAAATGGCGGGCACGAGCAGTACTTC

size: -
V: TRBV4-1
D: TRBD2
J: TRBJ2-7
CDR3: CASSQAPSGLYEQYF
DNA: TGCGCCAGCAGCCAGGCCCCTAGCGGATTGTACGAGCAGTACTTC